This TCR beta chain was obtained from a study of control samples from healthy donors and cancer patients. Germline V gene lookup returns CDR1 SGHTA and CDR2 FQGNSA. The CDR3 loop spans 11 amino acids. With 5 bases removed from V and 7 bases from J, the gap between germline ends came to 7 bases. Method: immunoSEQ multiplex PCR; TCRdb's copy keeps in-frame clones and lacks some. The sample contains under 200,000 clones, roughly 91% of which appear only once. The source material was blood. The V gene is TRBV7-2, the J gene TRBJ2-3; possible D gene TRBD2, 5 bases. This receptor was obtained from a young woman in good health. Here the CDR3 DNA reads TGTGCCAGCAGCCTGGACTATACGCAGTATTTT. As protein: CASSLDYTQYF. Together with reference TRBV7-2 and TRBJ2-3, the CDR3 gives the full variable domain: GAGVSQSPSNKVTEKGKDVELRCDPISGHTALYWYRQSLGQGLEFLIYFQGNSAPDKSGLPSDRFSAERTGGSVSTLTIQRTQQEDSAVYLCASSLDYTQYFGPGTRLTVL.